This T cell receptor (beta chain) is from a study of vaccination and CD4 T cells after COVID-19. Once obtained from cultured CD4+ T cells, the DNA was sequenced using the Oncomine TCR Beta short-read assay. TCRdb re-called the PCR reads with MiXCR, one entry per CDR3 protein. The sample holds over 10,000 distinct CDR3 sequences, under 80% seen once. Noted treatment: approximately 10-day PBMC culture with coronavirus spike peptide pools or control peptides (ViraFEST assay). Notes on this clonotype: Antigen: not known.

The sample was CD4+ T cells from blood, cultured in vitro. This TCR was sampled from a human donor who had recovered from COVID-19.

CDR3 sequence reads: CASRANSNSPLHF. CDR3 coding DNA: TGTGCCAGTCGAGCGAACTCTAATTCACCCCTCCACTTT. The V call is TRBV6-1, the J call TRBJ1-6; D gene uncertain. CDR3 length: 13 residues. V lost 9 bases, J lost 6 bases, and 12 bases lay in between. Germline lookup yields CDR1 MNHNS and CDR2 SASEGT.